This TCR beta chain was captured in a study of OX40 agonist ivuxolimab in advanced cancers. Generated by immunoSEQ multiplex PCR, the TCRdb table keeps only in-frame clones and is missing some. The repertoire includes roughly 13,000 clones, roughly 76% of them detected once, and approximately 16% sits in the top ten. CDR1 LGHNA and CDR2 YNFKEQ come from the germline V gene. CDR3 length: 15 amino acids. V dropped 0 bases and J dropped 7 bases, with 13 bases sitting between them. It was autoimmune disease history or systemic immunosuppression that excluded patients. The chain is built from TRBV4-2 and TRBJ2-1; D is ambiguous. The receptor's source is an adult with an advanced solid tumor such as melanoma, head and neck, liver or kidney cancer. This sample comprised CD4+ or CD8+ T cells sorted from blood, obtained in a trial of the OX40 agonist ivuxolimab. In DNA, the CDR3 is TGTGCCAGCAGCCAAGACAGCTACCTGATAAATGAGCAGTTCTTC. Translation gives CASSQDSYLINEQFF.